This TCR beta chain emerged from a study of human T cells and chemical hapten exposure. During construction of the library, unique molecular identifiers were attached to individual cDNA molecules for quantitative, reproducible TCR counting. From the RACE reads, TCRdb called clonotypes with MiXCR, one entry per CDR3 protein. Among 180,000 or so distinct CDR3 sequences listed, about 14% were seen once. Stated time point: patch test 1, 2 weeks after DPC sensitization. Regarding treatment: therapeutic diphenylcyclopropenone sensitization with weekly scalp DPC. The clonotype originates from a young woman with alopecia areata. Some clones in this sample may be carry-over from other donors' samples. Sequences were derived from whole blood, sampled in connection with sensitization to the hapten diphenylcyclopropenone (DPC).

The CDR3 nucleotides read TGTGCCAGCACCCTTCTCCCGGGACAGGGTACAGATACGCAGTATTTT. Protein sequence: CASTLLPGQGTDTQYF. J is TRBJ2-3 and V is TRBV6-1; 9 bases agree with TRBD1. This CDR3 is built from 16 residues. Per germline, CDR1 MNHNS and CDR2 SASEGT. The ends lost 7 bases at V and 3 bases at J; junction bases unmatched: 11.